Listed here are 20 T cell receptor beta chains from one sample, sequenced in a study of T cells after yellow fever vaccination. TCRdb reprocessed the 5' RACE reads via MiXCR and lists one record per CDR3 protein. The sample yields just under 600,000 distinct CDR3 sequences, less than 15% seen once. The source material was PBMCs, sampled on the day of the yellow fever booster vaccination. These receptors came from a man aged 30-40 years who received the YFV17D yellow fever vaccine.

The chain has TRBV25-1 and TRBJ2-1; 7 bases fit TRBD2. Germline V CDR1 and CDR2: MGHDK, SYGVNS. The CDR3 is made up of 16 amino acids. Trimming cost V 2 bases and J 6 bases; bases outside gene matches: 10. The CDR3 region has the DNA TGTGCCAGCAGTGAACTGGCGGGAGCAGGGAGCAATGAGCAGTTCTTC. Translated: CASSELAGAGSNEQFF. The whole variable domain, filled in from reference TRBV25-1 and TRBJ2-1, reads EADIYQTPRYLVIGTGKKITLECSQTMGHDKMYWYQQDPGMELHLIHYSYGVNSTEKGDLSSESTVSRIRTEHFPLTLESARPSHTSQYLCASSELAGAGSNEQFFGPGTRLTVL.

This clonotype was observed a handful of times. V usage is TRBV29-1 and J usage is TRBJ2-5; 10 nucleotides line up with TRBD2. Germline loops: CDR1 SQVTM, CDR2 ANQGSEA. Trimming took 4 bases from V and 4 from J; bases not matched to a gene: 12. CDR3 length: 16 amino acids. The DNA for the CDR3 is TGCAGCGTTGGCCCCCCTTCAGCGGGAGGGCGAGAGACCCAGTACTTC. It translates to CSVGPPSAGGRETQYF. Drawing the rest from reference TRBV29-1 and TRBJ2-5, the complete variable domain is SAVISQKPSRDICQRGTSLTIQCQVDSQVTMMFWYRQQPGQSLTLIATANQGSEATYESGFVIDKFPISRPNLTFSTLTVSNMSPEDSSIYLCSVGPPSAGGRETQYFGPGTRLLVL.

This clonotype has ten or more counts. This sequence joins TRBV7-8 and TRBJ2-5, with 12 bases fitting TRBD2. The CDR3 consists of 15 residues. After removal of 7 bases from V and 4 bases from J, the junction contained 7 bases not matched to a gene. Germline loops: CDR1 SGHVS, CDR2 FQNEAQ. The CDR3 bases are TGTGCCAGCAAAAGACTAGCGGGAGATTCAGAGACCCAGTACTTC. As protein: CASKRLAGDSETQYF. Using reference TRBV7-8 and TRBJ2-5 for the parts outside the CDR3, the full variable domain is GAGVSQSPRYKVAKRGQDVALRCDPISGHVSLFWYQQALGQGPEFLTYFQNEAQLDKSGLPSDRFFAERPEGSVSTLKIQRTQQEDSAVYLCASKRLAGDSETQYFGPGTRLLVL.

This chain connects TRBV7-2 to TRBJ2-7; D gene ambiguous. Trimming stripped 2 bases from V and 2 bases from J, with 7 bases between. Germline CDR1 and CDR2: SGHTA and FQGNSA. CDR3 length: 13 amino acids. The chain's CDR3 is CASSLILPYEQYF. The CDR3 bases are TGTGCCAGCAGCTTAATCCTCCCCTACGAGCAGTACTTC.

This clonotype was seen a handful of times. The chain couples TRBV7-2 to TRBJ2-7; TRBD1 agrees at 8 bases. The V gene end was trimmed by 7 bases and the J gene end by 0 bases; junction bases not matched to a gene: 5. In germline, CDR1 is SGHTA, CDR2 FQGNSA. CDR3 length equals 14 residues. CDR3 amino acids: CASKQDRDSYEQYF. In nucleotides, the CDR3 is TGTGCCAGCAAACAGGACAGGGACTCCTACGAGCAGTACTTC.

V gene TRBV6-5 combines with J gene TRBJ2-1, with D perhaps being TRBD1 or TRBD2 (5 bases each). This CDR3 is 16 amino acids long. Germline V gene sequence: CDR1 MNHEY, CDR2 SVGAGI. V lost 2 bases, J lost 8 bases, and 19 bases lay in between. Written as DNA, the CDR3 is TGTGCCAGCAGTTACGGACAAAACCCTCCGGAGGATGAGCAGTTCTTC. It yields the protein CASSYGQNPPEDEQFF.

This clonotype has more than one count but fewer than ten. This chain connects TRBV5-1 to TRBJ1-4, with D possibly TRBD1 on 5 matching bases. V dropped 4 bases and J dropped 8 bases, with 12 bases sitting between them. This CDR3 is built from 13 residues. In germline, CDR1 is SGHRS, CDR2 YFSETQ. In DNA, the CDR3 is TGCGCCAGCAGCGCGGGGCGACCGGAAAAACTGTTTTTT. Amino acids: CASSAGRPEKLFF.

At least ten counts were recorded for this clonotype. The chain joins TRBV4-3 to TRBJ1-2; D is possibly TRBD1 (6 bases). Germline V lookup: CDR1 LGHNA, CDR2 YSLEER. CDR3 size: 14 residues. The V end was cut by 0 bases, the J end by 3 bases, with 8 bases between. The CDR3 region has the DNA TGCGCCAGCAGCCAAGAAGCAGGGGACTATGGCTACACCTTC. It specifies CASSQEAGDYGYTF.

This clonotype turned up a few times. The chain combines TRBV10-2 with TRBJ2-1, with D unclear. This CDR3 contains 14 residues. Looked up from germline, CDR1 is WSHSY and CDR2 is SAAADI. The V and J ends lost 7 bases and 0 bases respectively, with 10 bases between them. CDR3 bases: TGCGCCAGCACCGGACGGAGCTCCTACAATGAGCAGTTCTTC. Translated: CASTGRSSYNEQFF.

This clonotype was counted many times. The chain has TRBV6-5 and TRBJ2-3; D remains ambiguous. This CDR3 has 13 residues. Germline V gene data show CDR1 as MNHEY and CDR2 as SVGAGI. Between the trimmed V and J ends, which lost 2 bases and 5 bases, there was a span of 8 bases. For the CDR3, the DNA is TGTGCCAGCAGTTACATCGGCAAAGATACGCAGTATTTT. Translation gives CASSYIGKDTQYF.

The rearrangement uses TRBV29-1 and TRBJ1-3; a weak D match, TRBD1 (6 bases). V lost 5 bases and J lost 4, with 15 bases in between. Germline V gene lookup returns CDR1 SQVTM and CDR2 ANQGSEA. This CDR3 region has 14 residues. Here the CDR3 reads CSVQQGNPGNTIYF. For the CDR3, the DNA is TGCAGCGTTCAGCAGGGGAATCCAGGAAACACCATATATTTT.

The chain has TRBV7-8 and TRBJ2-7; TRBD2 is a possible D gene (5 bases). CDR1 is SGHVS, CDR2 FQNEAQ, per germline. The V and J ends lost 5 bases and 3 bases respectively, with 14 bases between them. The CDR3 loop spans 14 amino acids. CDR3 in amino acids: CASSLPGGDYEQYF. As DNA, the CDR3 is TGTGCCAGCAGCCTTCCTGGAGGAGACTACGAGCAGTACTTC.

The chain combines TRBV18 with TRBJ2-7; 8 bases align to TRBD2. Germline V CDR1 and CDR2: KGHSH, LQKENI. The CDR3 spans 16 residues. The J segment lost 2 bases and the V segment lost 3 bases, leaving 9 bases of the junction unmatched. CDR3 sequence (DNA): TGTGCCAGCTCACCTGGACTAGCAGGAACTACCTACGAGCAGTACTTC. The encoded protein is CASSPGLAGTTYEQYF. Full variable domain (missing parts from reference TRBV18 and TRBJ2-7): NAGVMQNPRHLVRRRGQEARLRCSPMKGHSHVYWYRQLPEEGLKFMVYLQKENIIDESGMPKERFSAEFPKEGPSILRIQQVVRGDSAAYFCASSPGLAGTTYEQYFGPGTRLTVT.

This clonotype has a handful of counts. The chain carries TRBV23-1 and TRBJ2-6; D call uncertain. TRBV23-1 is an open reading frame whose function is uncertain. The CDR3 loop spans 16 amino acids. Trimming removed 3 bases at V and 0 bases at J, with 9 bases between. The CDR3 sequence: CASSHLGNSGANVLTF. The CDR3 coding sequence is TGCGCCAGCAGTCACCTAGGGAACTCTGGGGCCAACGTCCTGACTTTC.

The J gene is TRBJ2-2, the V gene TRBV7-8; 9 bases map to TRBD2. The CDR3 has 17 residues. CDR1 is SGHVS and CDR2 is FQNEAQ in the germline V gene. The ends lost 1 base at V and 4 bases at J; junction bases unmatched: 7. CDR3 coding DNA: TGTGCCAGCAGCTTAGTAGGGGGACTAGCTAGCACCGGGGAGCTGTTTTTT. This translates into CASSLVGGLASTGELFF. The whole variable domain, filled in from reference TRBV7-8 and TRBJ2-2, reads GAGVSQSPRYKVAKRGQDVALRCDPISGHVSLFWYQQALGQGPEFLTYFQNEAQLDKSGLPSDRFFAERPEGSVSTLKIQRTQQEDSAVYLCASSLVGGLASTGELFFGEGSRLTVL.

The chain combines TRBV27 with TRBJ2-7; D may match TRBD1 or TRBD2 (6 bases each). The CDR3 totals 13 residues. CDR1 and CDR2 (germline): MNHEY, SMNVEV (reference sequence). V dropped 4 bases and J dropped 3 bases, with 10 bases sitting between them. The chain's CDR3 is CASSWGADYEQYF. The CDR3 DNA sequence: TGTGCCAGCAGTTGGGGGGCTGACTACGAGCAGTACTTC.

Relative to its sample, this clonotype is medium-sized. This chain links TRBV12-3 or TRBV12-4 with TRBJ2-1, with a tentative D call TRBD1 (6 bases). V was trimmed by 3 bases and J by 8 bases, leaving 11 bases between them. The CDR3 consists of 13 residues. Here the CDR3 reads CASSFQGRDEQFF. The CDR3, as DNA: TGTGCCAGCAGTTTCCAGGGGCGGGATGAGCAGTTCTTC.

The CDR3, as DNA: TGCGCCAGCAGCTTCAGGGCCGGAGAAACGGAGCAGTACTTC. It specifies CASSFRAGETEQYF. The rearrangement joins TRBV5-1 to TRBJ2-7; a possible D gene is TRBD1 (5 bases). V lost 2 bases and J lost 7, with 16 bases in between. The CDR3 has 14 residues. CDR1 and CDR2 (germline): SGHRS, YFSETQ.

Ten or more counts support this clonotype. This chain connects TRBV18 to TRBJ2-5; the D gene could be TRBD1 or TRBD2 (5 bases each). Germline CDR1 KGHSH, CDR2 LQKENI. The V end was cut by 6 bases, the J end by 0 bases, with 8 bases between. This CDR3 comprises 13 residues. DNA of the CDR3: TGTGCCAGCTCGCCGGGACACCAAGAGACCCAGTACTTC. This codes for CASSPGHQETQYF.

This clonotype was counted a few times. The V and J genes are TRBV24-1 and TRBJ2-2; D call uncertain. V dropped 4 bases and J dropped 4 bases, with 9 bases sitting between them. CDR1 and CDR2 (germline): KGHDR, SFDVKD. This CDR3 has 14 residues. CDR3 DNA: TGTGCCACCAGTGACCCCCCCAGCACCGGGGAGCTGTTTTTT. Translation: CATSDPPSTGELFF.